This TCR beta chain originates from a study of blood T cell repertoires in COVID-19. Study in general: Both acute and convalescent COVID-19 samples were obtained from the United States, Italy and Spain. T cells, B-cell-depleted T cells, or PBMCs provided the cDNA or gDNA that served as material.

Under the authors' procedure: Counts of nucleated cells, estimated from reference gene primer amplification, were obtained. Assay: immunoSEQ multiplex PCR; the TCRdb copy retains only in-frame clones and omits some. V, J and clone size derive from that table, while D and trimming were established from the DNA sequence. Among roughly 59,000 clones listed, roughly four fifths were seen once. The CDR3 consists of 13 residues. V lost 4 bases and J 8 bases, leaving 12 bases between the germline ends. Germline lookup yields CDR1 LNHDA and CDR2 SQIVND (reference sequence). The material sequenced was peripheral blood. The genes are TRBV19 and TRBJ2-1, with D possibly matching TRBD1 (5 bases). The sequence was obtained from a human donor in a cohort sampled during active COVID-19. Here the CDR3 DNA reads TGTGCCAGTAGTAGAGCAGTGGGGCATGAGCAGTTCTTC. Translating gives CASSRAVGHEQFF.